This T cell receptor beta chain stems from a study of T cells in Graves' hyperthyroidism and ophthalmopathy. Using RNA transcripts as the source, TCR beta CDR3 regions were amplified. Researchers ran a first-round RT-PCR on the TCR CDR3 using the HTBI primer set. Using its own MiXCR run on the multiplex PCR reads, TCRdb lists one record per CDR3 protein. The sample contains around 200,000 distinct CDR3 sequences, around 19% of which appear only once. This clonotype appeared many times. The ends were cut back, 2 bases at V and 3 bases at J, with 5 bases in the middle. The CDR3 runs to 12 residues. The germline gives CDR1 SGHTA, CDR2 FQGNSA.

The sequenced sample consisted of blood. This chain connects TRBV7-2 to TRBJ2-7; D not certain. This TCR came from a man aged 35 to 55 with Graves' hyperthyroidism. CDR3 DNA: TGTGCCAGCAGCTTAAATCGCTACGAGCAGTACTTC. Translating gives CASSLNRYEQYF.